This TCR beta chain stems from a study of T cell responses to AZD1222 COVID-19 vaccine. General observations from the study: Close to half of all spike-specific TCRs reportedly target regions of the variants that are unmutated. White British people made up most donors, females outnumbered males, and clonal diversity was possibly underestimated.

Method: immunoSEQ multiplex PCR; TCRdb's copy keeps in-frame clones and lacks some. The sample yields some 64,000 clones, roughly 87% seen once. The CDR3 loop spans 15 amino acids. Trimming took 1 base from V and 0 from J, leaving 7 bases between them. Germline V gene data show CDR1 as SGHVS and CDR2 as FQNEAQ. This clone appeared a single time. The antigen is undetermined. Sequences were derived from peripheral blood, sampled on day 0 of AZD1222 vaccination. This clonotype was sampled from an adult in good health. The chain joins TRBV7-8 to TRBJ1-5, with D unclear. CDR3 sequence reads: CASSLGSNSNQPQHF. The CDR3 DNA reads TGTGCCAGCAGCTTAGGGTCAAATAGCAATCAGCCCCAGCATTTT.